The clone carrying this T cell receptor beta chain has only a few counts. What it binds is not known. This entry belongs to a study of T-cell memory formation after mild COVID-19. Overall study: There were largely donor-specific TCR clusters. General study findings and limits: Contracting clones from day 15 to 85 had balanced CD4/CD8; later expanders favoured CD4+. Among CD4+ contracting clones, most were CM and EM, and CD8+ ones EMRA.

TCR alpha and TCR beta cDNA libraries carrying sample barcodes and UMIs were produced by 5'RACE using constant-segment primers. TCRdb ran MiXCR on the 5' RACE reads and lists one entry per CDR3 protein. The sample lists around 420,000 distinct CDR3 sequences; roughly a quarter were seen once. The ends lost 1 base at V and 4 bases at J; junction bases unmatched: 3. The CDR3 covers 14 residues. The chain combines TRBV12-3 or TRBV12-4 with TRBJ2-7; TRBD2 matches at 8 bases. Sequenced input: PBMCs or a T cell subset sorted from them (not recorded which). The TCR sequence derives from an adult woman who had mild COVID-19 (a few samples of this study predate the infection). Cell type and time point are not known. CDR3 bases: TGTGCCAGCAGTTTAGGGGGACTAGAATACGAGCAGTACTTC. Translation gives CASSLGGLEYEQYF.